Listed here are 14 T cell receptor beta chains from one sample, sequenced in a study of blood T cells in healthy people across ages. The use of a sample-barcoded 5' primer and a J-beta primer mix characterized a second PCR of 7 to 11 cycles. Using its own MiXCR run on the 5' RACE reads, TCRdb lists one record per CDR3 protein. This table has over a million distinct CDR3 sequences, approximately 59% appearing once. The sequencing sample was made of blood. The receptors originated from a man younger than 30 in good health.

The rearrangement uses TRBV20-1 and TRBJ2-1; TRBD2 matches 10 bases. This CDR3 contains 16 residues. Trimming at V came to 0 bases and at J to 4 bases, leaving 6 bases not matched to a gene. Germline CDR1 reads DFQATT; CDR2 reads SNEGSKA (reference sequence). CDR3 sequence: CSARDPGLAAYNEQFF. CDR3 DNA sequence: TGCAGTGCTAGAGATCCCGGACTAGCGGCTTACAATGAGCAGTTCTTC.

The rearrangement links TRBV5-5 to TRBJ1-2, with D possibly matching TRBD1 (6 bases). Trimming removed 4 bases at V and 4 bases at J, with 20 bases between. In germline, CDR1 is SGHKS, CDR2 YYEKEE (reference sequence). There are 16 residues in the CDR3. The CDR3 nucleotides read TGTGCCAGCAGCCCATCAGACAGGCCGGCCTCCTATGGCTACACCTTC. It yields the protein CASSPSDRPASYGYTF. The full variable domain, with the rest looked up from reference TRBV5-5 and TRBJ1-2, is DAGVTQSPTHLIKTRGQQVTLRCSPISGHKSVSWYQQVLGQGPQFIFQYYEKEERGRGNFPDRFSARQFPNYSSELNVNALLLGDSALYLCASSPSDRPASYGYTFGSGTRLTVV.

Remarks on this clonotype: One end of the junction does not line up with germline, which may come from a read error. V is TRBV15 and J is TRBJ2-2; weak D call: TRBD2 (6 bases). Germline assignment: CDR1 LNHNV and CDR2 YYDKDF (reference sequence). There are 14 residues in the CDR3. The CDR3 sequence is CATSKNQGTGGLFF. The DNA of the CDR3 is TGTGCCACCAGCAAGAACCAGGGAACCGGGGGGCTGTTTTTT.

The V call is TRBV7-6, the J call TRBJ1-5; 9 bases are shared with TRBD1. From germline, CDR1 is SGHVS and CDR2 FNYEAQ. The CDR3 consists of 17 residues. Losses at the gene ends were 4 bases for V and 4 bases for J; bases not matched to a gene: 11. The CDR3 DNA reads as TGTGCCAGCAGCTCTAGTCCCGGGACAGGGATAAATCAGCCCCAGCATTTT. It specifies CASSSSPGTGINQPQHF.

The rearrangement links TRBV12-3 or TRBV12-4 to TRBJ1-2; 7 bases are a match to TRBD1. J gave up 0 bases and V 2 bases, and 3 bases lay outside the gene matches. The CDR3 has 15 amino acids. The CDR3 region is CASSLRDSPNYGYTF. The CDR3, as DNA: TGTGCCAGCAGTTTACGGGACAGTCCTAACTATGGCTACACCTTC.

This clonotype was detected only a few times. This chain connects TRBV11-2 to TRBJ2-5; TRBD2 matches 8 bases. This CDR3 contains 14 residues. The V gene's germline CDR1 is SGHAT and CDR2 FQNNGV. The J segment lost 5 bases and the V segment lost 1 base, leaving 3 bases of the junction unmatched. Here the CDR3 DNA reads TGTGCCAGCAGCTTAGGGGCTAGCGGGGAGACCCAGTACTTC. It specifies CASSLGASGETQYF.

Written as DNA, the CDR3 is TGCGCCAGCAGCCATTTCGGGGGGGGTCCATCAGATACGCAGTATTTT. It yields the protein CASSHFGGGPSDTQYF. V usage is TRBV4-1 and J usage is TRBJ2-3, with 8 bases matching TRBD2. The CDR3 loop spans 16 amino acids. V lost 3 bases, J lost 4 bases, and 9 bases stayed unmatched. The germline V gene encodes CDR1 MGHRA and CDR2 YSYEKL.

Only one count was recorded for this clonotype. J is TRBJ2-2 and V is TRBV7-8, with TRBD2 as a possible D gene (6 bases). Germline V gene sequence: CDR1 SGHVS, CDR2 FQNEAQ. V shed 4 bases and J shed 6 bases, with 12 bases lying between them. This CDR3 contains 14 residues. The CDR3 sequence: CASSWGREPGELFF. The CDR3 DNA reads as TGTGCCAGCAGCTGGGGCCGGGAGCCCGGGGAGCTGTTTTTT.

V gene TRBV6-6 combines with J gene TRBJ1-4, with D unresolved. V was shortened by 5 bases and J by 10 bases, with 14 bases between the two germline ends. The CDR3 loop spans 13 amino acids. Looked up from germline, CDR1 is MNHNY and CDR2 is SVGAGI (reference sequence). The CDR3 sequence is CASSPGLDGKLFF. As DNA, the CDR3 is TGTGCCAGCAGTCCAGGATTGGATGGAAAACTGTTTTTT.

The sample holds a few counts of this clonotype. V usage is TRBV12-3 or TRBV12-4 and J usage is TRBJ2-7, with TRBD2 matching 10 bases. V lost 5 bases and J lost 3; bases outside the gene matches: 4. The CDR3 spans 14 residues. The CDR3 reads CASSPGLALYEQYF. CDR3 DNA sequence: TGTGCCAGCAGTCCGGGACTAGCGCTCTACGAGCAGTACTTC.

This clonotype showed up just a few times. V usage is TRBV29-1 and J usage is TRBJ2-1; D perhaps matches TRBD2 (6 bases). The germline V gene has CDR1 SQVTM and CDR2 ANQGSEA. Trimming pared 7 bases from V and 0 bases from J, leaving 10 bases between. The CDR3 extends over 13 amino acids. The CDR3 here is CSADGSSYNEQFF. DNA for the CDR3: TGCAGCGCGGACGGGAGCTCCTACAATGAGCAGTTCTTC.

This clonotype came up a few times. At one end the junction does not follow the germline gene, possibly because of a read error. CDR3 sequence: CASSLAQTREQYF. Here the CDR3 DNA reads TGTGCCAGTAGCTTAGCTCAAACCCGAGAGCAGTACTTC. The rearrangement uses TRBV7-6 and TRBJ2-7; D is unresolved. The CDR3 extends over 13 amino acids. Germline CDR1 is SGHVS and CDR2 is FNYEAQ.

This chain uses TRBV27 with TRBJ2-7; D remains unclear. This CDR3 comprises 14 residues. Germline V gives CDR1 MNHEY, CDR2 SMNVEV (reference sequence). With 2 bases removed from V and 2 bases from J, the gap between germline ends came to 10 bases. The CDR3 coding sequence is TGTGCCAGCAGTTTAAGGCCGGAAACCTACGAGCAGTACTTC. Amino acid sequence: CASSLRPETYEQYF.

This clonotype was detected only a few times. The CDR3 DNA sequence: TGTGCCAGCAGTGGAACAGGGGGCGGTCAGCCCCAGCATTTT. This sequence encodes CASSGTGGGQPQHF. The genes are TRBV12-3 or TRBV12-4 and TRBJ1-5; 9 nucleotides align to TRBD1. V was clipped by 5 bases and J by 6 bases; unmatched bases: 5. The CDR3 has 14 amino acids.